This T cell receptor beta chain emerged from a study of blood T cells in healthy people across ages. PCR was performed a second time for about 7 to 12 cycles using a sample-barcoded 5' primer and a J-beta primer mix. MiXCR was run by TCRdb on the 5' RACE reads, yielding one entry per CDR3 protein. The table shows 800,000 or so distinct CDR3 sequences, with approximately 25% occurring only once. This clonotype was observed a handful of times. This CDR3 contains 15 residues. Deletions cut 7 bases from V and 6 bases from J, with 19 bases between. Germline CDR1 SGHTA, CDR2 FQGNSA. These sequences were also reported in another study, on T cells of mothers and their children.

This receptor was identified in a boy aged 5-17 years in good health. The sequencing input was blood. The V gene is TRBV7-2, the J gene TRBJ1-5, with D possibly matching TRBD1 (5 bases). Here the CDR3 DNA reads TGTGCCAGCAACCCCGTGGGGGGACTCGGTCAGCCCCAGCATTTT. This encodes CASNPVGGLGQPQHF.